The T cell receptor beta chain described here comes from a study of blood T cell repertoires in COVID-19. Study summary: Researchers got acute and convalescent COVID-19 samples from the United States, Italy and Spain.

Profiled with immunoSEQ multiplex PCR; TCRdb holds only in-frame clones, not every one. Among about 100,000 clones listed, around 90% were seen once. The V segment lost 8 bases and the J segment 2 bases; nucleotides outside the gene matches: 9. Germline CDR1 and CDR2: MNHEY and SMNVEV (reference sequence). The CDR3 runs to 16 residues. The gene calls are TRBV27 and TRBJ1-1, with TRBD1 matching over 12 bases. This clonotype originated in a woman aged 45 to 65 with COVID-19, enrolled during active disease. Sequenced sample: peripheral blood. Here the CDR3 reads CASAPGQGARNTEAFF. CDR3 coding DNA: TGTGCCAGCGCACCGGGACAGGGGGCGCGTAACACTGAAGCTTTCTTT.